Listed below are T cell receptor beta chains from one sample, sequenced in a study of T cell repertoires in cytomegalovirus infection. Via MiXCR, TCRdb re-called the reads, giving one row per CDR3 protein. The table includes some 940,000 distinct CDR3 sequences, around 30% detected once. No antigens are known for them. The material was cultured CD8+ T cells from PBMCs, obtained from culture after CMV antigen stimulation. The receptors were gathered from a human donor in good health (CMV status not recorded). Some clones in this sample may be carry-over from other donors' samples. The CDR3 runs from the conserved cysteine through the conserved F or W. A D gene is named only where the DNA matches it firmly. Size is stated for part of the rows, as once, few or many counts, or as a class when the clone is expanded.

>TRBJ2-7|-|-|TRBV6-2/TRBV6-3
TGTGCCAGCAGTTACTCGAAGTCCTACGAGCAGTACTTC
CASSYSKSYEQYF
>TRBJ2-3|few|-|TRBV19
TGTGCCAGTACCGATCTGCAAACTGGGGGTACGCAGTATTTT
CASTDLQTGGTQYF
>TRBJ1-1|-|-|TRBV11-3
TGTGCCAGCAGCTTAGTAAACGGGGGAGAAGCTTTCTTT
CASSLVNGGEAFF
>TRBJ1-2|many|-|TRBV12-3/TRBV12-4
TGTGCCAGCAGTTTAGGACGGGTCTATGGCTACACCTTC
CASSLGRVYGYTF
>TRBJ2-1|-|-|TRBV19
TGTGCCAGTACCGATGGGGGGTGGTGGTTCTTC
CASTDGGWWFF
>TRBJ1-1|few|-|TRBV15
TGTGCCACCAGCAGGGACCTAGGGGTTTTGAACACTGAAGCTTTCTTT
CATSRDLGVLNTEAFF
>TRBJ2-7|-|TRBD2|TRBV7-2
TGTGCCAGCAGCTTAGAGCGGGAAGCCTACGAGCAGTACTTC
CASSLEREAYEQYF
>TRBJ1-6|-|-|TRBV19
TGTGCCAGTAGTAACGGGAATAGAAATTCACCCCTCCACTTT
CASSNGNRNSPLHF
>TRBJ1-5|-|-|TRBV2
TGTGCCAGCAGAGCCCGGGGACACCGTAGCAATCAGCCCCAGCATTTT
CASRARGHRSNQPQHF
>TRBJ1-4|-|TRBD1|TRBV7-9
TGTGCCAGCAGCTTATCAGACAGGGGAGACGAAAAACTGTTTTTT
CASSLSDRGDEKLFF
>TRBJ2-7|-|-|TRBV14
TGTGCCAGCAGCCGGGACCTAACGACCTACGAGCAGTACTTC
CASSRDLTTYEQYF
>TRBJ2-5|few|-|TRBV18
TGTGCCAGCTCACCCCCCTGGGGGGGGCACCAAGAGACCCAGTACTTC
CASSPPWGGHQETQYF
>TRBJ2-5|many|-|TRBV19
TGTGCCAGTAGTATAGCAGCCCAAGAGACCCAGTACTTC
CASSIAAQETQYF
>TRBJ1-6|-|-|TRBV12-3/TRBV12-4
TGTGCCAGCAGTCCATTAGGGACTTATTCACCCCTCCACTTT
CASSPLGTYSPLHF
>TRBJ2-2|few|TRBD1|TRBV24-1
TGTGCCACCAGTGATCGGACAGGGCCGAACACCGGGGAGCTGTTTTTT
CATSDRTGPNTGELFF
>TRBJ2-7|few|-|TRBV12-3/TRBV12-4
TGTGCCAGCAGGGAGAGATCCTACGAGCAGTACTTC
CASRERSYEQYF
>TRBJ2-5|many|-|TRBV7-6
TGTGCCAGCAGCGACGACTTGGGGACCCAGTACTTC
CASSDDLGTQYF
>TRBJ2-1|-|TRBD2|TRBV18
TGTGCCAGCTCACCACCGTTCGGGACTAGCTACAATGAGCAGTTCTTC
CASSPPFGTSYNEQFF
>TRBJ2-1|-|TRBD2|TRBV5-1
TGCGCCAGCAGCTTGGAGGGGAGCGGGGGGGCCAATGAGCAGTTCTTC
CASSLEGSGGANEQFF
>TRBJ1-5|many|TRBD1|TRBV7-9
TGTGCCAGCAGCTCACAGGGGGGGTCTCAGCCCCAGCATTTT
CASSSQGGSQPQHF
>TRBJ2-2|once|-|TRBV5-1
TGCGCCAGCAGCTTTGTGGACAGGGAGGGCACCGGGGAGCTGTTTTTT
CASSFVDREGTGELFF
>TRBJ1-2|few|TRBD1|TRBV4-3
TGCGCCAGCAGCCACCAAAACAGGGGGCGACTCCTGGATGGCTACACCTTC
CASSHQNRGRLLDGYTF
>TRBJ1-1|few|-|TRBV6-1
TGTGCCAGCAGTGAAGCCCCACAGGGCATGAACACTGAAGCTTTCTTT
CASSEAPQGMNTEAFF
>TRBJ2-1|few|TRBD2|TRBV12-3/TRBV12-4
TGTGCCAGCAGCCCGAGCGGGGGCCCCGCGGGGGAGCAGTTCTTC
CASSPSGGPAGEQFF
>TRBJ1-1|-|-|TRBV14
TGTGCCAGCAGATACACGGGAGGAACTGAAGCTTTCTTT
CASRYTGGTEAFF
>TRBJ1-5|-|TRBD1|TRBV7-6
TGTGCCAGCAGCTTAACGGTCCAGGGGGGGAATCAGCCCCAGCATTTT
CASSLTVQGGNQPQHF